These 7 T cell receptor beta chains were all obtained from the same sample, sequenced in a study of regulatory dendritic cells for organ transplantation (dated by TCRdb to the late 2010s). Library generation was performed with the immunoSEQ multiplex PCR assay. Sourced from immuneACCESS, this table was stored by TCRdb with only in-frame sequences that have V and J called. A share of the clones is absent; for the studies checked, an unresolved V gene accounts for under half, and the remainder has no known explanation. The sample has 20,000 to 25,000 clones on record, around two thirds of them singletons. The ten largest account for about 0.96% of the sample. Sequencing used memory CD4+ T cells from blood. The cell subset or site label, as the study defines it: CD45RO+ memory T cells. Receptors originate from a human donor in good health.

The CDR3 loop reads CASSRGSGGFADTQYF. CDR3 DNA sequence: TGTGCCAGCAGCCGGGGTAGCGGGGGGTTCGCAGATACGCAGTATTTT. This chain uses TRBV28 with TRBJ2-3; 10 nucleotides line up with TRBD2. V gave up 6 bases and J gave up 4 bases; unmatched junction bases: 10. Germline CDR1 is MDHEN and CDR2 is SYDVKM. The length of the CDR3 is 16 residues.

This rearrangement joins TRBV5-6 to TRBJ2-3; 14 bases fit TRBD2. CDR1 and CDR2 from the germline V gene are SGHDT and YYEEEE. After removal of 0 bases from V and 5 bases from J, the junction contained 8 bases not matched to a gene. The CDR3 is 18 amino acids. CDR3 sequence: CASSLARLAGGRGDTQYF. In DNA, the CDR3 is TGTGCCAGCAGCTTGGCCCGACTAGCGGGGGGGAGAGGAGATACGCAGTATTTT. The full variable domain, with the rest looked up from reference TRBV5-6 and TRBJ2-3, is DAGVTQSPTHLIKTRGQQVTLRCSPKSGHDTVSWYQQALGQGPQFIFQYYEEEERQRGNFPDRFSGHQFPNYSSELNVNALLLGDSALYLCASSLARLAGGRGDTQYFGPGTRLTVL.

The chain carries TRBV29-1 and TRBJ2-2, with 9 bases fitting TRBD2. Germline V gives CDR1 SQVTM, CDR2 ANQGSEA. V trimming: 7 bases; J trimming: 5 bases; junction bases outside the gene matches: 8. This CDR3 has 14 amino acids. For the CDR3, the DNA is TGCAGCGCGCGACTAGCGGACGTAACCGGGGAGCTGTTTTTT. Encoded protein: CSARLADVTGELFF.

This clone was detected once. One end of the junction is discordant with germline, which a read error may explain. This chain connects TRBV15 to TRBJ1-2; a possible D gene is TRBD1 (6 bases). The germline V gene has CDR1 LNHNV and CDR2 YYDKDF (reference sequence). The CDR3 contains 12 residues. Here the CDR3 reads CATSRDGRGGIF. Written as DNA, the CDR3 is TGTGCCACCAGCAGAGATGGGAGGGGGGGGATTTTC.

This chain links TRBV25-1 with TRBJ2-1; D uncertain. Germline CDR1 is MGHDK and CDR2 is SYGVNS. This CDR3 contains 13 residues. With 3 bases removed from V and 7 bases from J, the gap between germline ends came to 10 bases. In DNA form, the CDR3 reads TGTGCCAGCAGTGAGGGCCACGGAAATGAGCAGTTCTTC. Its protein product is CASSEGHGNEQFF.

This clone was seen more than once but under ten times. The chain couples TRBV7-9 to TRBJ2-1; tentative D call: TRBD2 (6 bases). Germline V gives CDR1 SEHNR, CDR2 FQNEAQ (reference sequence). The CDR3 has 15 amino acids. The V end was cut by 5 bases, the J end by 1 base, with 12 bases between. The CDR3 sequence is CASSLGGVSYNEQFF. The CDR3 coding sequence is TGTGCCAGCAGCCTGGGGGGAGTGTCCTACAATGAGCAGTTCTTC.

The chain links TRBV19 to TRBJ1-1; D uncertain. V was trimmed by 3 bases and J by 1 base, leaving 6 bases between them. CDR1 is LNHDA, CDR2 SQIVND, per germline (reference sequence). This CDR3 has 13 amino acids. The CDR3 nucleotides read TGTGCCAGTAGTATGAGTGGGAACACTGAAGCTTTCTTT. It encodes CASSMSGNTEAFF.